This TCR beta chain was retrieved from a study of blood T cell repertoires in COVID-19. About the study: The United States, Italy and Spain supplied acute and convalescent COVID-19 samples.

Profiling relied on immunoSEQ multiplex PCR, and the TCRdb table lists in-frame clones only, not all of them. The sample holds roughly 15,000 clones; around 88% are singletons and the top ten take roughly 9%. The CDR3 consists of 14 residues. The V end lost 1 base, the J end lost 0 bases, and 4 bases lay between the germline ends. The germline V gene has CDR1 SGDLS and CDR2 YYNGEE. The rearrangement links TRBV9 to TRBJ2-2, with D unclear. The sequence was obtained from a human donor in a cohort sampled during active COVID-19. Material for sequencing was peripheral blood. CDR3 in amino acids: CASSVLPNTGELFF. The CDR3 DNA is TGTGCCAGCAGCGTACTCCCGAACACCGGGGAGCTGTTTTTT.